This TCR beta chain was sequenced in a study of graft-versus-host responses after intestinal transplantation. Profiling relied on immunoSEQ multiplex PCR, and the TCRdb table lists in-frame clones only, not all of them. The table lists about 98,000 clones, roughly 82% of them singletons. The CDR3 length is 13 residues. The ends were cut back, 1 base at V and 4 bases at J, with 5 bases in the middle. The germline V gene encodes CDR1 SGHAT and CDR2 FQNNGV. V and J are TRBV11-2 and TRBJ1-3; D is unclear. Source: PBMCs, taken 255 days after intestinal transplant. The sequence was collected from a human patient who received an intestinal transplant, so some T cells may come from the graft donor. The CDR3 nucleotides are TGTGCCAGCAGCTTAGTGTTGGGAAACACCATATATTTT. Its translation: CASSLVLGNTIYF.